The clone carrying this T cell receptor beta chain was seen only a few times. Its matching antigen is unknown. The record originates from a study of cytomegalovirus exposure and HLA in healthy donors. Whole-study context: In an early release, HLA-typed donors contributed approximately 82 million unique TCR sequences. Findings and limits, study-wide: A list of 150 to 200 TCR beta chains associated with cytomegalovirus was given.

Healthy donors of bone marrow made up the group. PCR amplification relied on 60 Vbeta primers (plus 13 Jbeta primers). TCRdb's copy holds only in-frame clones and misses some; the assay was immunoSEQ multiplex PCR. This table holds more than 100,000 clones, roughly 74% found once. The clonotype was recovered from a woman aged 50 to 60 in good health and CMV-seropositive. Sequencing input: PBMCs.

In DNA, the CDR3 is TGTGCCAGCTCGGACAGTAGCAATCAGCCCCAGCATTTT. Protein: CASSDSSNQPQHF. This chain connects TRBV2 to TRBJ1-5, with a tentative D call TRBD1 (6 bases). This CDR3 comprises 13 residues. The germline gives CDR1 SNHLY, CDR2 FYNNEI. Trimming stripped 8 bases from V and 0 bases from J, with 8 bases between.